This entry lists 30 T cell receptor beta chains sequenced from one sample in a study of PD-1 blockade in classical Hodgkin lymphoma. Specified time point: newly diagnosed, previously untreated cHL patient sample. Out of thawed PBMCs, magnetic negative selection purified CD4+ T cells. Method: immunoSEQ multiplex PCR; TCRdb's copy keeps in-frame clones and lacks some. The sample holds about 23,000 clones, 90% seen once. Sequenced sample: CD4+ T cells from blood. The receptors here all came from a human donor with classical Hodgkin lymphoma.

The genes are TRBV5-4 and TRBJ2-3; 7 bases agree with TRBD2. Trimming removed 6 bases from V and 1 base from J; junction bases left unmatched: 11. The CDR3 has 16 amino acids. Germline V gene lookup returns CDR1 SGHNT and CDR2 YYREEE (reference sequence). The CDR3 reads CASTRGSREGTDTQYF. CDR3 nucleotides: TGTGCCAGCACCCGAGGGTCCCGGGAGGGCACAGATACGCAGTATTTT. Supplemented by reference TRBV5-4 and TRBJ2-3, the full variable domain reads ETGVTQSPTHLIKTRGQQVTLRCSSQSGHNTVSWYQQALGQGPQFIFQYYREEENGRGNFPPRFSGLQFPNYSSELNVNALELDDSALYLCASTRGSREGTDTQYFGPGTRLTVL.

This clone was observed once. The chain recombines TRBV5-4 with TRBJ1-1; possibly TRBD1 for D (5 bases). The germline V and J ends were trimmed by 4 bases and 4 bases, with 11 bases remaining between them. The CDR3 contains 13 residues. Germline lookup yields CDR1 SGHNT and CDR2 YYREEE (reference sequence). CDR3 loop: CASSGGTLTEAFF. The CDR3 region has the DNA TGTGCCAGCAGCGGTGGGACGCTCACTGAAGCTTTCTTT.

The chain is built from TRBV7-9 and TRBJ2-7; 8 bases fit TRBD1. CDR3 length: 15 amino acids. V was clipped by 5 bases and J by 6 bases; unmatched bases: 12. Per the germline V gene, CDR1 is SEHNR and CDR2 is FQNEAQ (reference sequence). The CDR3 DNA is TGTGCCAGCAGCCCTCAACAAAGGACAGGGCTCGAGCAGTACTTC. Translated, it gives CASSPQQRTGLEQYF.

The V and J genes are TRBV6-1 and TRBJ2-1; no definite D call. The ends were cut back, 0 bases at V and 15 bases at J, with 21 bases in the middle. The CDR3 runs 15 residues. The V gene's germline CDR1 is MNHNS and CDR2 SASEGT. The CDR3: CASSEAGLPTSESFF. CDR3 coding DNA: TGTGCCAGCAGTGAAGCCGGATTACCTACCTCTGAGTCGTTCTTC.

The V and J genes are TRBV5-1 and TRBJ1-1; no reliable D call. V lost 3 bases to trimming and J lost 9 bases, with 18 bases between them. CDR3 length: 14 amino acids. Per germline, CDR1 SGHRS and CDR2 YFSETQ. CDR3 coding DNA: TGCGCCAGCAGCTCCAGGAAAGGAGGCCTCCAAGCTTTCTTT. Residues: CASSSRKGGLQAFF.

This clone was recorded only once. The rearrangement uses TRBV30 and TRBJ1-1, with 11 nucleotides matching TRBD1. The CDR3 loop spans 16 amino acids. J was trimmed by 4 bases and V by 6 bases; bases with no gene match: 13. Germline V CDR1 and CDR2: GTSNPN, SVGIG (reference sequence). CDR3 sequence reads: CACPLRDRGLSTEAFF. The CDR3 nucleotides read TGTGCCTGTCCCCTGAGGGACAGGGGGTTGAGCACTGAAGCTTTCTTT.

The CDR3 is CASATIRGSEQFF. The CDR3 nucleotides read TGTGCCAGCGCCACGATCCGGGGTAGTGAGCAGTTCTTC. J is TRBJ2-1 and V is TRBV27; perhaps TRBD2 as D (5 bases). CDR1 is MNHEY, CDR2 SMNVEV, per germline (reference sequence). V was trimmed by 8 bases and J by 9 bases, leaving 17 bases between them. The CDR3 covers 13 residues.

The rearrangement joins TRBV5-4 to TRBJ1-5; D is undetermined. CDR3 length equals 12 residues. The V gene lost 5 bases and the J gene lost 4 bases, with 7 bases spanning the gap. Per the germline V gene, CDR1 is SGHNT and CDR2 is YYREEE (reference sequence). The CDR3 DNA is TGTGCCAGCAGTTTCCTTAATCAGCCCCAGCATTTT. Protein product: CASSFLNQPQHF.

The V call is TRBV6-4, the J call TRBJ2-3; TRBD2 matches 11 bases. This CDR3 has 14 residues. Trimming cost V 4 bases and J 6 bases; bases outside gene matches: 3. Per germline, CDR1 MRHNA and CDR2 SNTAGT. CDR3 sequence reads: CASSVAGGPDTQYF. DNA of the CDR3: TGTGCCAGCAGTGTAGCGGGAGGGCCGGATACGCAGTATTTT.

The rearrangement joins TRBV5-1 to TRBJ2-2; the D gene is possibly TRBD1 (7 bases). Germline CDR1 reads SGHRS; CDR2 reads YFSETQ. The CDR3 contains 16 residues. The germline V and J ends were trimmed by 0 bases and 1 base, with 10 bases remaining between them. The CDR3 spells CASSLAGGLNTGELFF. In DNA, the CDR3 is TGCGCCAGCAGCTTGGCAGGGGGGTTGAACACCGGGGAGCTGTTTTTT.

V is TRBV6-1 and J is TRBJ2-5, with 14 bases matching TRBD2. CDR3 length: 16 residues. CDR1 MNHNS and CDR2 SASEGT come from the germline V gene. V shed 4 bases and J 7 bases; nucleotides not matched to a gene: 8. In nucleotides, the CDR3 is TGTGCCAGCAGTGCCCGACTAGCGGGGGGGCAGGGGACCCAGTACTTC. It translates to CASSARLAGGQGTQYF.

This chain links TRBV5-1 with TRBJ2-1; D unclear. CDR1 SGHRS and CDR2 YFSETQ come from the germline V gene. The CDR3 is 12 amino acids. The V end lost 0 bases, the J end lost 9 bases, and 7 bases lay between the germline ends. Here the CDR3 DNA reads TGCGCCAGCAGCTTGGGAGAGAGTGAGCAGTTCTTC. Translating it yields CASSLGESEQFF.

The chain joins TRBV18 to TRBJ2-7; D gene unclear. V was shortened by 6 bases and J by 0 bases, with 9 bases between the two germline ends. Germline lookup yields CDR1 KGHSH and CDR2 LQKENI. CDR3 length: 13 residues. This chain's CDR3 is CASSLSSSYEQYF. In DNA form, the CDR3 reads TGTGCCAGCTCTCTTTCTAGCTCCTACGAGCAGTACTTC.

The chain uses TRBV30 and TRBJ2-1; TRBD2 agrees at 13 bases. Losses at the gene ends were 3 bases for V and 2 bases for J; bases not matched to a gene: 4. CDR3 size: 16 residues. Germline CDR1 reads GTSNPN; CDR2 reads SVGIG (reference sequence). CDR3 nucleotide sequence: TGTGCCTGGAGAGTACTAGCGGGAGGGCCCTACAATGAGCAGTTCTTC. Translating gives CAWRVLAGGPYNEQFF.

This clone has just a few counts. The chain joins TRBV30 to TRBJ1-1; weak D call: TRBD1 (6 bases). Per the germline V gene, CDR1 is GTSNPN and CDR2 is SVGIG (reference sequence). Trimming pared 2 bases from V and 7 bases from J, leaving 17 bases between. This CDR3 contains 14 residues. Written as DNA, the CDR3 is TGTGCCTGGAGTATCCCCAGGGGAGTGGGTGAAGCTTTCTTT. Its translation: CAWSIPRGVGEAFF.

CDR3 bases: TGTGCCAGCAGCTTTGTAGCGGGCACAGATACGCAGTATTTT. Translated, it gives CASSFVAGTDTQYF. The J gene is TRBJ2-3, the V gene TRBV7-2; D is possibly TRBD2 (6 bases). Germline CDR1 and CDR2: SGHTA and FQGNSA. This CDR3 has 14 residues. The V end was cut by 3 bases, the J end by 1 base, with 8 bases between.

The chain is built from TRBV11-2 and TRBJ1-2, with a possible D match to TRBD1 (5 bases). The CDR3 is 14 amino acids. Germline V gene sequence: CDR1 SGHAT, CDR2 FQNNGV. V lost 0 bases to trimming and J lost 0 bases, with 5 bases between them. The CDR3 DNA is TGTGCCAGCAGCTTAGACAGGGCTAACTATGGCTACACCTTC. It encodes CASSLDRANYGYTF.

CDR3 bases: TGCGCCAGCAGCTTGGTCGTAAACACTGAAGCTTTCTTT. Protein: CASSLVVNTEAFF. V is TRBV5-1 and J is TRBJ1-1; D is uncertain. This CDR3 has 13 residues. CDR1 SGHRS and CDR2 YFSETQ come from the germline V gene. V was pared by 0 bases and J by 2 bases, with 5 bases between.

V and J are TRBV5-1 and TRBJ1-1; the D gene is possibly TRBD1 (5 bases). This CDR3 region has 14 residues. V was clipped by 1 base and J by 4 bases, with 11 bases between them. The V gene's germline CDR1 is SGHRS and CDR2 YFSETQ. The CDR3 DNA is TGCGCCAGCAGCTTGATGCAGGGCGGCACTGAAGCTTTCTTT. Residues: CASSLMQGGTEAFF.

The chain has TRBV12-5 and TRBJ2-3, with D perhaps assigned TRBD1 or TRBD2 (5 bases each). CDR1 and CDR2 from the germline V gene are LGHNT and FRNRAP. V was pared by 4 bases and J by 6 bases, with 14 bases between. The CDR3 totals 14 residues. CDR3 coding DNA: TGTGCTAGTGGTTCATCTGCGAGGGGCGATACGCAGTATTTT. This gives the protein CASGSSARGDTQYF.

The V and J genes are TRBV7-9 and TRBJ1-1; 7 bases line up with TRBD1. V trimming: 5 bases; J trimming: 5 bases; junction bases outside the gene matches: 11. The CDR3 extends over 15 amino acids. Per the germline V gene, CDR1 is SEHNR and CDR2 is FQNEAQ (reference sequence). CDR3 DNA sequence: TGTGCCAGCAGCAACCAGGGGGTTCTGATGACTGAAGCTTTCTTT. Residues: CASSNQGVLMTEAFF. Looking up the rest from reference TRBV7-9 and TRBJ1-1 gives the full variable domain: DTGVSQNPRHKITKRGQNVTFRCDPISEHNRLYWYRQTLGQGPEFLTYFQNEAQLEKSRLLSDRFSAERPKGSFSTLEIQRTEQGDSAMYLCASSNQGVLMTEAFFGQGTRLTVV.

The J gene is TRBJ2-1, the V gene TRBV21-1; the DNA was not used to check the table's D call, TRBD2. TRBV21-1 is a recognized pseudogene. CDR3 length: 15 amino acids. The CDR3 spells CASQSPGSGWDEQFF. CDR3 sequence (DNA): TGTGCCAGCCAGTCACCGGGTAGCGGGTGGGATGAGCAGTTCTTC.

CDR3 sequence (DNA): TGTGCCAGCAGCGTTAGAGCCGGGACAGAGAATGAAAAACTGTTTTTT. This sequence encodes CASSVRAGTENEKLFF. The J gene is TRBJ1-4, the V gene TRBV9, with 7 bases identical to TRBD1. Per the germline V gene, CDR1 is SGDLS and CDR2 is YYNGEE. CDR3 length: 16 amino acids. The V and J ends lost 2 bases and 5 bases, in that order; junction bases with no gene match: 9.

V is TRBV5-4 and J is TRBJ2-3; D not resolved. The CDR3 sequence is 12 residues long. V shed 2 bases and J shed 4 bases, with 5 bases lying between them. Germline values: CDR1 SGHNT, CDR2 YYREEE (reference sequence). CDR3 in amino acids: CASSFQSDTQYF. The CDR3 nucleotides are TGTGCCAGCAGCTTTCAGTCAGATACGCAGTATTTT.

V gene TRBV5-1 combines with J gene TRBJ1-1; a possible D gene is TRBD1 (6 bases). Germline CDR1 SGHRS, CDR2 YFSETQ. The CDR3 is 14 residues long. V lost 4 bases and J 4 bases, leaving 14 bases between the germline ends. The CDR3 DNA sequence: TGCGCCAGCAGCCGAACCAGGGGTGGCACTGAAGCTTTCTTT. It encodes CASSRTRGGTEAFF.

This CDR3 reads CAWRGQGNEKLFF. As DNA, the CDR3 is TGTGCCTGGAGGGGGCAGGGTAATGAAAAACTGTTTTTT. The chain employs TRBV30 and TRBJ1-4; TRBD1 might be the D (5 bases). The CDR3 contains 13 residues. In germline, CDR1 is GTSNPN, CDR2 SVGIG (reference sequence). The V end was cut by 3 bases, the J end by 4 bases, with 9 bases between.

This clone was seen once. V and J are TRBV5-4 and TRBJ1-4, with a weak D call TRBD1 (6 bases). Trimming cost V 3 bases and J 8 bases, with 14 bases left between them. The germline V gene has CDR1 SGHNT and CDR2 YYREEE (reference sequence). The CDR3 runs 14 residues. The CDR3 loop reads CASSSGGAREKLFF. The CDR3 DNA sequence: TGTGCCAGCAGCTCTGGGGGCGCTAGGGAAAAACTGTTTTTT.

The V gene is TRBV7-8, the J gene TRBJ2-7, with D tentatively TRBD1 (6 bases). The V end lost 5 bases, the J end lost 2 bases, and 10 bases lay between the germline ends. Germline lookup yields CDR1 SGHVS and CDR2 FQNEAQ. This CDR3 region has 13 residues. Written as DNA, the CDR3 is TGTGCCAGCAGCACGACAGGTCCCTACGAGCAGTACTTC. The encoded protein is CASSTTGPYEQYF.

V is TRBV11-2 and J is TRBJ2-7, with a weak D call TRBD2 (6 bases). Germline V gene data show CDR1 as SGHAT and CDR2 as FQNNGV. The CDR3 is 13 residues long. With 6 bases removed from V and 3 bases from J, the gap between germline ends came to 12 bases. The CDR3, as DNA: TGTGCCAGCAGTCAAGGGACTTACTACGAGCAGTACTTC. This codes for CASSQGTYYEQYF.

To note about this clone: One junction end does not reproduce the germline sequence, and a read error may be involved. The chain joins TRBV7-3 to TRBJ2-3; no clear D. CDR1 and CDR2 (germline): SGHTA, FQGTGA. This CDR3 has 13 amino acids. CDR3 nucleotide sequence: TGTGCCAGCAGCTTTCTCAGCACGGATACGCAGTATTTT. It is translated as CASSFLSTDTQYF.